This T cell receptor (beta chain) stems from a study of identifying expanded T cells in peripheral blood. The CDR3 has 13 amino acids. The ends lost 5 bases at V and 6 bases at J; junction bases unmatched: 3. Germline CDR1 reads LNHNV; CDR2 reads YYDKDF (reference sequence). Produced via immunoSEQ multiplex PCR; TCRdb's table is partial and in-frame only. This sample carries around 100,000 clones, around 85% of them seen once, and the ten largest clones take about a sixth. This TCR came from a person between 18 and 75 years old in good health. The chain employs TRBV15 and TRBJ2-3; 9 bases fit TRBD2. Sequenced sample: blood. For the CDR3, the DNA is TGTGCCACCAGCGCGGGGGGGCGGGATACGCAGTATTTT. It is translated as CATSAGGRDTQYF.